This entry features one T cell receptor (beta chain) sequence. Its specificity is unknown. The CDR3 consists of 16 residues. From germline, CDR1 is SGHRS and CDR2 YFSETQ. The germline V and J ends were trimmed by 4 bases and 0 bases, with 17 bases remaining between them. The data were taken from a study of T cells in localized non-small cell lung cancer. Generated by immunoSEQ multiplex PCR, the TCRdb table keeps only in-frame clones and is missing some. This sample has some 20,000 clones, with approximately 90% found just once. Study outcomes and limitations: Elevated circulating T cell density in blood was associated with longer overall survival. For the top 100 tumor clones, a median roughly 53 also appeared in adjacent lung. Uninvolved adjacent lung had more T cell clonality than any other tissue, topping tumor.

V and J are TRBV5-1 and TRBJ2-7; possibly TRBD1 for D (6 bases). Sequencing was performed on peripheral blood, taken before any cancer treatment. This receptor was identified in a woman aged 40 to 75 with stage I lung adenocarcinoma. CDR3 region: CASSPARGTRSYEQYF. For the CDR3, the DNA is TGCGCCAGCAGCCCAGCGAGGGGGACCCGCTCCTACGAGCAGTACTTC.